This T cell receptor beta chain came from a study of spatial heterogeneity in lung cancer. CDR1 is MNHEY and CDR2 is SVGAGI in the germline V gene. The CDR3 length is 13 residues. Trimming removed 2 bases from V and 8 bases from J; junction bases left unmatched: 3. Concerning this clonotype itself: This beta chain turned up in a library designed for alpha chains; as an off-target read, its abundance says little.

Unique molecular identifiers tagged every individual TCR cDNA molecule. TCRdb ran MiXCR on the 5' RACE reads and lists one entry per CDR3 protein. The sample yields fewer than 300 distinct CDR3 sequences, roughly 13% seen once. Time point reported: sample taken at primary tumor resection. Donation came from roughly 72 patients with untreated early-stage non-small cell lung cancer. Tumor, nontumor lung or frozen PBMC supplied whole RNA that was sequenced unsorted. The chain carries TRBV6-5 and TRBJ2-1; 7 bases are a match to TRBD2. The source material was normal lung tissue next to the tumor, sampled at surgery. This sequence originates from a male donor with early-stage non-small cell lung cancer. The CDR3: CASSYLGGDEQFF. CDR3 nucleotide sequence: TGTGCCAGCAGTTACCTGGGAGGGGATGAGCAGTTCTTC.